This T cell receptor beta chain was profiled in a study of shared clonotypes between healthy human individuals. On this clone itself: The antigen is not known. Other nucleotide sequences from this sample produce the same CDR3.

Generated by immunoSEQ multiplex PCR, the TCRdb table keeps only in-frame clones and is missing some. Of fewer than 600,000 clones in the sample, around 81% were seen once. Findings and limits, study-wide: Clonotype sharing among donors likely depends on sequencing depth.

This receptor was identified in a woman in her thirties or forties in good health. Some clones in this sample may be carry-over from other donors' samples. Material for sequencing was PBMCs.

CDR3 nucleotides: TGCGCCAGCAGCTTGGAGGGGAGCACAGATACGCAGTATTTT. Translating it yields CASSLEGSTDTQYF. V and J are TRBV5-1 and TRBJ2-3; possible D gene TRBD1, 5 bases. CDR3 size: 14 residues. The germline CDR1 and CDR2 sequences are SGHRS and YFSETQ. V lost 0 bases to trimming and J lost 0 bases, with 5 bases between them.